This TCR beta chain was identified in a study of T cells after yellow fever vaccination (dated by TCRdb to the late 2010s). For context, the study as a whole: The SMART-Seq v4 Ultra Low Input RNA kit was used to prepare libraries from fractions with low cell numbers. To track T-cell clones before and after primary and booster YFV17D yellow fever vaccination, bulk TCR alpha and beta repertoires were sequenced longitudinally. Two healthy male donors, one aged 18 to 30 and one aged 30 to 39 years, were included in the cohort. Bulk PBMC replicates and cell subsets were isolated from blood drawn at multiple timepoints before and after both primary and secondary immunization.

The intended sense of this specimen's treatment or condition label: live attenuated yellow fever vaccine strain. A standard Ficoll-Paque protocol was used to isolate PBMCs from peripheral blood. Dynabeads CD4 and CD8 positive selection kits were used to isolate the CD4 and CD8 T-cell fractions. RNA was extracted with TriZol from bulk PBMCs, CD4 and CD8 fractions, and dextramer-positive and dextramer-negative fractions. The listed sequencing device is Illumina NovaSeq 6000. TCR cDNA was synthesized by 5'RACE template switching, through which a universal primer site and unique molecular identifiers were introduced. Priming for cDNA synthesis came from both the TCR alpha and TCR beta constant segments. Two PCR steps were used to amplify libraries, with sample barcodes and sequencing adapters being added in the second step. Sequencing of the libraries was done on either Illumina HiSeq 2500 (2x100 bp) or NovaSeq (2x150 bp). As for the authors' bioinformatics: MIGEC was used to demultiplex reads and collapse the reads into UMI consensus sequences, and MiXCR was used for V(D)J alignment. Vaccine-responding clonotypes were defined with edgeR using replicate PBMC samples, requiring FDR below 0.01 and a log2 fold change above 5 up to day 15. Each bulk clonotype received a CD4 or CD8 identity based on whether the sequenced CD4 or CD8 repertoire contained that clonotype at higher abundance. The raw public reads went through TCRdb reprocessing: fastp at Q25, MiXCR clone calling, in-frame beta chains kept. For every CDR3 protein sequence, its rows merge into one entry that carries the most common genes and DNA. The V and J calls and clone size come from TCRdb's table, not from the authors' own analysis. For this sample the table gives about 260,000 distinct CDR3 sequences, of which around 5.3% were detected only once. The top ten constitute roughly 3.5% of the sample.

Of note for this clonotype: Its specific antigen is unknown. Base-call qualities are not available, and no considerably larger clone is one nucleotide away.

CDR1 and CDR2 were assigned from the germline V gene (reference sequence) as LGHDT and YNNKEL. Counted from cysteine to phenylalanine, this CDR3 has 15 amino acids. Only the CDR3 region is kept as DNA, spanning 45 bases read in frame from base 1. V is pared back by 4 bases and J by 4 bases, with 16 bases lying between the germline termini. Overall study outcomes, separate from this receptor: The secondary T-cell response was weaker than the primary response but faster, peaking on day 5 instead of day 15. After the booster, most of the clones that had expanded following primary vaccination were detected again (roughly 96% of CD4 and roughly 90% of CD8), which suggests that memory was broadly maintained. FACS-sorted repertoires could contain abundant contaminating clonotypes from the bulk population, so computational filtering was required. A small fraction of clonotypes appeared in both the CD4 and CD8 compartments, likely as a result of convergent recombination. Only two donors were included in the study, so the extent to which the findings can be generalized is limited.

The sequence joins TRBV3-1 to TRBJ1-1; a weak D assignment points to TRBD1 (6 bases agree). The source is a man between 18 and 29 years old who received the YFV17D yellow fever vaccine. The sample in question was CD4+ T cells sorted from PBMCs, obtained on the day of the yellow fever booster vaccination. The CDR3 loop reads CASSLYLGGRTEAFF. The bases read TGTGCCAGCAGCCTGTACCTGGGGGGGCGCACTGAAGCTTTCTTT. The CDR3, completed at both ends by the reference TRBV3-1 and TRBJ1-1 genes, gives the full variable domain DTAVSQTPKYLVTQMGNDKSIKCEQNLGHDTMYWYKQDSKKFLKIMFSYNNKELIINETVPNRFSPKSPDKAHLNLHINSLELGDSAVYFCASSLYLGGRTEAFFGQGTRLTVV.